These 28 T cell receptor beta chains share one sample of origin, sequenced in a study of blood T cell repertoires in COVID-19. Assay used: immunoSEQ multiplex PCR; TCRdb lists only in-frame clones, some missing. The data show about 200,000 clones, with roughly nine tenths seen just once and 0.55% to 0.75% held by the top ten. The specimen sequenced was peripheral blood. The receptor source for this set is a man between 35 and 55 years old with acute or convalescent COVID-19.

This clone was detected only a few times. The sample carries other DNA sequences with the same CDR3. The chain links TRBV10-2 to TRBJ1-5; D gene ambiguous. This CDR3 is built from 16 residues. V was pared by 0 bases and J by 0 bases, with 9 bases between. Germline V gene data show CDR1 as WSHSY and CDR2 as SAAADI. CDR3 sequence (DNA): TGCGCCAGCAGTGAGTCCCCCGGGAATAGCAATCAGCCCCAGCATTTT. Its translation: CASSESPGNSNQPQHF.

The chain is built from TRBV5-1 and TRBJ1-2; possible D gene TRBD1, 6 bases. Germline V gene data show CDR1 as SGHRS and CDR2 as YFSETQ. Trimming removed 4 bases at V and 2 bases at J, with 9 bases between. The CDR3 is made up of 13 amino acids. This CDR3 reads CASSADRNYGYTF. The CDR3 nucleotides read TGCGCCAGCAGCGCGGACAGAAACTATGGCTACACCTTC.

The chain is built from TRBV4-1 and TRBJ2-1; possibly TRBD2 for D (5 bases). CDR1 and CDR2 (germline): MGHRA, YSYEKL. This CDR3 is 15 amino acids long. Trimming removed 7 bases at V and 4 bases at J, with 17 bases between. DNA of the CDR3: TGCGCCAGCAAGCCGACGGACTTTTTATACAATGAGCAGTTCTTC. This gives the protein CASKPTDFLYNEQFF.

The chain uses TRBV5-4 and TRBJ2-3; TRBD2 is a possible D gene (6 bases). V lost 4 bases to trimming and J lost 0 bases, with 12 bases between them. Germline V gives CDR1 SGHNT, CDR2 YYREEE (reference sequence). The CDR3 length is 15 residues. CDR3 bases: TGTGCCAGCAGCATCCGGGGGATAAGCACAGATACGCAGTATTTT. Translation gives CASSIRGISTDTQYF.

The chain employs TRBV19 and TRBJ1-1; D possibly corresponds to TRBD1 (5 bases). V was trimmed by 6 bases and J by 3 bases, leaving 8 bases between them. This CDR3 comprises 12 residues. CDR1 and CDR2 (germline): LNHDA, SQIVND (reference sequence). This chain's CDR3 is CASRQGYTEAFF. The CDR3 DNA reads as TGTGCCAGTAGGCAGGGTTACACTGAAGCTTTCTTT. The whole variable domain, filled in from reference TRBV19 and TRBJ1-1, reads DGGITQSPKYLFRKEGQNVTLSCEQNLNHDAMYWYRQDPGQGLRLIYYSQIVNDFQKGDIAEGYSVSREKKESFPLTVTSAQKNPTAFYLCASRQGYTEAFFGQGTRLTVV.

The chain has TRBV5-1 and TRBJ1-2; D unclear. The CDR3 has 13 residues. V was cut by 0 bases and J by 4 bases, with 7 bases left in between. From germline, CDR1 is SGHRS and CDR2 YFSETQ. In DNA, the CDR3 is TGCGCCAGCAGCTTGGAACAGCTCTATGGCTACACCTTC. Its protein product is CASSLEQLYGYTF.

V and J are TRBV27 and TRBJ1-1; D uncertain. The ends were cut back, 5 bases at V and 1 base at J, with 11 bases in the middle. The CDR3 consists of 14 residues. Looked up from germline, CDR1 is MNHEY and CDR2 is SMNVEV (reference sequence). The CDR3 loop reads CASSMLGGNTEAFF. The CDR3, as DNA: TGTGCCAGCAGTATGCTGGGAGGGAACACTGAAGCTTTCTTT.

The V and J genes are TRBV7-8 and TRBJ1-5; TRBD1 aligns across 8 bases. The CDR3 is 15 amino acids. Germline trimming cut 5 bases from V and 6 bases from J; bases unmatched to any gene: 9. CDR1 is SGHVS, CDR2 FQNEAQ, per germline. CDR3 coding DNA: TGTGCCAGCAGCGATCAGACAGGGGCCGGTCAGCCCCAGCATTTT. It translates to CASSDQTGAGQPQHF.

This clone was seen only once. This chain uses TRBV7-3 with TRBJ1-4, with 8 bases that match TRBD1. The CDR3 is made up of 13 amino acids. CDR1 and CDR2 from the germline V gene are SGHTA and FQGTGA. Unmatched junction bases numbered 1, after V lost 2 bases and J lost 8 bases. The DNA for the CDR3 is TGTGCCAGCAGCTTAGACAGGGGCGAAAAACTGTTTTTT. Translated, it gives CASSLDRGEKLFF. Combining the CDR3 with reference TRBV7-3 and TRBJ1-4 gives the whole variable domain GAGVSQTPSNKVTEKGKYVELRCDPISGHTALYWYRQSLGQGPEFLIYFQGTGAADDSGLPNDRFFAVRPEGSVSTLKIQRTERGDSAVYLCASSLDRGEKLFFGSGTQLSVL.

CDR3 sequence reads: CASSSTTGAFSGNTIYF. In DNA form, the CDR3 reads TGTGCCAGCAGCTCTACGACAGGGGCTTTTTCTGGAAACACCATATATTTT. V and J are TRBV5-6 and TRBJ1-3, with 8 bases fitting TRBD1. CDR1 SGHDT and CDR2 YYEEEE come from the germline V gene. The CDR3 is 17 amino acids. Unmatched junction bases numbered 9, after V lost 3 bases and J lost 1 base.

This clone was seen more than once but under ten times. This sequence joins TRBV20-1 and TRBJ2-7, with a tentative D call TRBD2 (5 bases). Germline-derived CDR1 and CDR2 are DFQATT and SNEGSKA (reference sequence). The CDR3 is 13 residues long. The V end was cut by 3 bases, the J end by 2 bases, with 11 bases between. The CDR3 loop reads CSASHMTTYEQYF. The CDR3 region has the DNA TGCAGTGCTAGTCACATGACTACCTACGAGCAGTACTTC.

V gene TRBV19 combines with J gene TRBJ1-5; weak D call: TRBD1 (5 bases). Germline CDR1 is LNHDA and CDR2 is SQIVND (reference sequence). This CDR3 is built from 15 residues. Trimming shortened V by 6 bases and J by 2 bases, and 14 bases separated the two germline ends. CDR3 amino acids: CASSLPGLGNQPQHF. Here the CDR3 DNA reads TGTGCCAGTAGCCTTCCGGGACTAGGCAATCAGCCCCAGCATTTT.

The chain links TRBV10-3 to TRBJ2-3; 9 bases fit TRBD2. CDR1 and CDR2 (germline): ENHRY, SYGVKD. The V segment lost 3 bases and the J segment 0 bases; nucleotides outside the gene matches: 7. The CDR3 loop spans 17 amino acids. CDR3 amino acids: CAISDPVAGDSTDTQYF. The CDR3, as DNA: TGTGCCATCAGTGACCCTGTAGCGGGGGATAGCACAGATACGCAGTATTTT.

The chain is built from TRBV28 and TRBJ2-7; a weak D match, TRBD1 (5 bases). This CDR3 is built from 15 residues. Deletions cut 2 bases from V and 1 base from J, with 12 bases between. Germline CDR1 reads MDHEN; CDR2 reads SYDVKM. Here the CDR3 reads CASSLRTQFSYEQYF. In nucleotides, the CDR3 is TGTGCCAGCAGTTTAAGGACACAATTTTCCTACGAGCAGTACTTC.

The chain is built from TRBV30 and TRBJ2-7; weak D call: TRBD1 (6 bases). Germline V gives CDR1 GTSNPN, CDR2 SVGIG (reference sequence). V lost 3 bases, J lost 3 bases, and 12 bases lay in between. The CDR3 extends over 13 amino acids. CDR3 loop: CAWRPGVLYEQYF. CDR3 coding DNA: TGTGCCTGGAGGCCAGGGGTCCTCTACGAGCAGTACTTC. Combining the CDR3 with reference TRBV30 and TRBJ2-7 gives the whole variable domain SQTIHQWPATLVQPVGSPLSLECTVEGTSNPNLYWYRQAAGRGLQLLFYSVGIGQISSEVPQNLSASRPQDRQFILSSKKLLLSDSGFYLCAWRPGVLYEQYFGPGTRLTVT.

The CDR3 DNA is TGTGCCAGCAGCCAAGGTCGGGAGGGCCCGTACGAGCAGTACTTC. Translating it yields CASSQGREGPYEQYF. V usage is TRBV4-2 and J usage is TRBJ2-7; 8 nucleotides align to TRBD2. The CDR3 consists of 15 residues. In germline, CDR1 is LGHNA, CDR2 YNFKEQ. The trim removed 1 base at V and 4 bases at J, leaving 6 bases unmatched.

V gene TRBV10-3 combines with J gene TRBJ1-2, with 9 nucleotides matching TRBD1. Germline-derived CDR1 and CDR2 are ENHRY and SYGVKD. With V trimmed by 3 bases and J by 6 bases, 11 bases remained unmatched. This CDR3 is built from 16 residues. Here the CDR3 DNA reads TGTGCCATCAGTGATTCCCGACAGGGGGGTGAGGATGGCTACACCTTC. It yields the protein CAISDSRQGGEDGYTF.

This clone showed up just a few times. CDR3 residues: CASSLNSIVYTEAFF. CDR3 nucleotides: TGTGCCAGCAGCTTAAACAGTATTGTTTACACTGAAGCTTTCTTT. The chain links TRBV7-3 to TRBJ1-1; D gene uncertain. Trimming removed 1 base from V and 3 bases from J, with 12 bases in between. Germline-derived CDR1 and CDR2 are SGHTA and FQGTGA. The CDR3 covers 15 residues.

V usage is TRBV27 and J usage is TRBJ2-7; D is undetermined. Deletions cut 3 bases from V and 1 base from J, with 16 bases between. CDR1 is MNHEY, CDR2 SMNVEV, per germline (reference sequence). The CDR3 is 16 residues long. This CDR3 is CASSFNPDAESYEQYF. CDR3 bases: TGTGCCAGCAGTTTTAACCCCGATGCGGAATCCTACGAGCAGTACTTC.

The V gene is TRBV10-2, the J gene TRBJ2-2, with 9 nucleotides matching TRBD1. Per the germline V gene, CDR1 is WSHSY and CDR2 is SAAADI. This CDR3 spans 17 amino acids. V gave up 2 bases and J gave up 1 base; unmatched junction bases: 5. The DNA for the CDR3 is TGCGCCAGCAGTGAGCTCGGACAGGGGAGGAACACCGGGGAGCTGTTTTTT. Translating it yields CASSELGQGRNTGELFF.

This clone has just one count. The rearrangement uses TRBV5-3 and TRBJ1-4; 7 nucleotides line up with TRBD1. TRBV5-3 is an ORF, with its function uncertain. The CDR3 loop spans 14 amino acids. V lost 2 bases to trimming and J lost 5 bases; unmatched junction nucleotides: 3. CDR3 in amino acids: CARSFRDRNEKLFF. CDR3 DNA: TGTGCCAGAAGCTTCCGGGACAGAAATGAAAAACTGTTTTTT.

The chain has TRBV7-9 and TRBJ1-5, with D possibly being TRBD1 (5 bases). This CDR3 has 14 amino acids. The germline CDR1 and CDR2 sequences are SEHNR and FQNEAQ (reference sequence). With 1 base removed from V and 4 bases from J, the gap between germline ends came to 8 bases. The CDR3 DNA follows: TGTGCCAGCAGCTTAGGGACATCGAATCAGCCCCAGCATTTT. Its protein is CASSLGTSNQPQHF.

This sequence joins TRBV19 and TRBJ1-4, with 7 positions matching TRBD1. Germline V gene sequence: CDR1 LNHDA, CDR2 SQIVND (reference sequence). This CDR3 is built from 14 residues. The J segment lost 7 bases and the V segment lost 7 bases, leaving 9 bases of the junction unmatched. The CDR3 sequence is CASTQGGWGEKLFF. CDR3 in DNA: TGTGCCAGTACCCAGGGGGGCTGGGGTGAAAAACTGTTTTTT.

The chain uses TRBV2 and TRBJ2-7, with D maybe TRBD2 (5 bases). Per germline, CDR1 SNHLY and CDR2 FYNNEI. The V end lost 4 bases, the J end lost 0 bases, and 13 bases lay between the germline ends. CDR3 length equals 15 residues. The DNA for the CDR3 is TGTGCCAGCAGTGGCCTAGACGGGGTCTCCTACGAGCAGTACTTC. This encodes CASSGLDGVSYEQYF.

This clone was picked up one time. V usage is TRBV6-2 or TRBV6-3 and J usage is TRBJ2-1, with D possibly being TRBD1 (5 bases). The CDR3 length is 11 residues. Germline V gives CDR1 MNHEY, CDR2 SVGEGT. Trimming shortened V by 1 base and J by 12 bases, and 7 bases separated the two germline ends. DNA of the CDR3: TGTGCCAGCAGTTACTGGGGCGGGCAGTTCTTC. This encodes CASSYWGGQFF.

This clone came up once. This chain joins TRBV19 and TRBJ2-6; a weak D match, TRBD2 (6 bases). Deletions cut 11 bases from V and 0 bases from J, with 17 bases between. The CDR3 has 16 amino acids. Germline CDR1 and CDR2: LNHDA and SQIVND (reference sequence). The CDR3 DNA reads as TGTGCCGTAAGGGGCGGGGCTATCTCTGGGGCCAACGTCCTGACTTTC. It encodes CAVRGGAISGANVLTF.

This clone was found a few times. The rearrangement uses TRBV7-5 and TRBJ2-1; the table's D call, TRBD2, was not checked against the DNA. TRBV7-5 is a documented pseudogene. The CDR3 runs 15 residues. The CDR3: CARSPPAGGQGEQFF. The CDR3 nucleotides read TGTGCCAGAAGCCCCCCGGCGGGAGGGCAGGGGGAGCAGTTCTTC.

V gene TRBV14 combines with J gene TRBJ1-6, with D hard to call. V dropped 4 bases and J dropped 10 bases, with 11 bases sitting between them. Germline V gives CDR1 SGHDN, CDR2 FVKESK. The CDR3 has 13 residues. The CDR3 nucleotides are TGTGCCAGCAGCCTGGGCAGGAAATCACCCCTCCACTTT. It codes for CASSLGRKSPLHF.